The sequence of this TCR beta chain was determined in a study of glioma-infiltrating T cells after dendritic cell vaccination. Study information: Three intradermal dendritic cell vaccine injections were given every two weeks.

Sample time point: after dendritic cell vaccination, including at tumor progression/relapse. Amplification used 60 V beta primers and 13 J beta primers. Profiled with immunoSEQ multiplex PCR; TCRdb holds only in-frame clones, not every one. The sample records around 92,000 clones, around 80% being singletons. Germline CDR1 reads SGDLS; CDR2 reads YYNGEE. CDR3 length: 16 amino acids. V shed 0 bases and J 3 bases; nucleotides not matched to a gene: 6. The specimen comprised blood, sampled after dendritic cell vaccination. This clonotype was sampled from a human donor with glioblastoma. The chain links TRBV9 to TRBJ2-1, with 7 bases lining up with TRBD2. The CDR3 region has the DNA TGTGCCAGCAGCGTAGGAGAGCGGGGACTCTACAATGAGCAGTTCTTC. It translates to CASSVGERGLYNEQFF.